The present entry profiles one TCR beta chain with its context. Its antigen is not identified. This entry belongs to a study of cytomegalovirus exposure and HLA in healthy donors. The PCR employed 60 Vbeta primers together with 13 Jbeta primers. Data came from immunoSEQ multiplex PCR; TCRdb stores just in-frame clones and leaves some out. The data contain 160,000 or so clones, under 90% of them singletons. In germline, CDR1 is LNHDA, CDR2 SQIVND (reference sequence). The length of the CDR3 is 16 residues. The V gene end was trimmed by 5 bases and the J gene end by 5 bases; junction bases not matched to a gene: 7. Overall study findings and caveats: Presence/absence analysis assumed near-uniform sequencing depth across donors. Reported results showed that the classifier diagnosed cytomegalovirus status with high specificity and sensitivity. In a later analysis, compared with equally common non-associated chains, HLA-associated beta chains were more expanded. In a later analysis, specific HLA alleles were associated with about 18,000 TCR beta sequences at a 0.05 false discovery rate.

V gene TRBV19 combines with J gene TRBJ2-1, with 12 bases that match TRBD2. The source material was PBMCs. The TCR sequence derives from a man aged 18 to 30 in good health and CMV-seronegative. The CDR3 DNA reads TGTGCCAGTAGTTGGTGGCTAGCGGGGGGGAACAATGAGCAGTTCTTC. Amino acids: CASSWWLAGGNNEQFF. The complete variable domain, with remaining parts taken from reference TRBV19 and TRBJ2-1, reads DGGITQSPKYLFRKEGQNVTLSCEQNLNHDAMYWYRQDPGQGLRLIYYSQIVNDFQKGDIAEGYSVSREKKESFPLTVTSAQKNPTAFYLCASSWWLAGGNNEQFFGPGTRLTVL.